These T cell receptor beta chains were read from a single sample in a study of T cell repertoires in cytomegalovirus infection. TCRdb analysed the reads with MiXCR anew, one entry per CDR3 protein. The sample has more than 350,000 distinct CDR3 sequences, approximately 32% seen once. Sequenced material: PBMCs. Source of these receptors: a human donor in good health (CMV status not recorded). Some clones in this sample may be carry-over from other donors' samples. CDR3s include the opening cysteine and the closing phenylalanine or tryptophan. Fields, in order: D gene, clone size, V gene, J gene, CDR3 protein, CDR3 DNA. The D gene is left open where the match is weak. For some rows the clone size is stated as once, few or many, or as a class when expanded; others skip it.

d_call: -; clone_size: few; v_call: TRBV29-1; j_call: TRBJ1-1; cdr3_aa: CSVWVVGSEAFF; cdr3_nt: TGCAGCGTTTGGGTTGTGGGATCTGAAGCTTTCTTT
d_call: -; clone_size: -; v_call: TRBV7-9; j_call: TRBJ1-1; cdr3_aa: CASSFEIMNTEAFF; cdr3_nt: TGTGCCAGCAGCTTCGAAATTATGAACACTGAAGCTTTCTTT
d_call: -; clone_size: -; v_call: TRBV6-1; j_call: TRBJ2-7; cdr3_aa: CASGLAYEQYF; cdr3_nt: TGTGCCAGCGGACTTGCGTACGAGCAGTACTTC
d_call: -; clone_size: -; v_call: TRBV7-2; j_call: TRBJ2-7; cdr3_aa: CASSRLNNFDQYF; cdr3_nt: TGTGCCAGCAGCCGCCTAAACAATTTCGATCAGTACTTC
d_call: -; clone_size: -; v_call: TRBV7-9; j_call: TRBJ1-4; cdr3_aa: CASSPDGSLEKLFF; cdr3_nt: TGTGCCAGCAGCCCCGACGGGAGCCTTGAAAAACTGTTTTTT
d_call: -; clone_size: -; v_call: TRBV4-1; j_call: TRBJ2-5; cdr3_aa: CASSQDRGQTGETQYF; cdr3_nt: TGCGCCAGCAGCCAAGATCGGGGTCAGACTGGAGAGACCCAGTACTTC
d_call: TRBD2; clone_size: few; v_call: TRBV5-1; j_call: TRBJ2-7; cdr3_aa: CASSRDTSGPLEQYF; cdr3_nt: TGCGCCAGCAGCAGAGATACTAGCGGACCTTTGGAGCAGTACTTC
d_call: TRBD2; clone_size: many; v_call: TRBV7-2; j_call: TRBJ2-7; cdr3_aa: CASGLGWYEQYF; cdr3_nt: TGTGCCAGCGGACTAGGTTGGTACGAGCAGTACTTC
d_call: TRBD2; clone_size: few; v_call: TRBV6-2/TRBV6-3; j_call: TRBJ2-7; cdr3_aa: CASAPGGASRYEQYF; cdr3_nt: TGTGCCAGCGCCCCCGGGGGGGCCTCCCGGTACGAGCAGTACTTC
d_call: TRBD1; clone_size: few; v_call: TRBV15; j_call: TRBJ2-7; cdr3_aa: CATSKGTGSHNEQYF; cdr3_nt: TGTGCCACCAGTAAAGGGACAGGGTCTCATAACGAGCAGTACTTC
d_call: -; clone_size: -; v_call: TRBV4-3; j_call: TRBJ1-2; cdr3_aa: CASSLSQGSYSYVYTF; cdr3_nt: TGCGCCAGCAGTCTCTCCCAGGGGTCTTACTCCTATGTCTACACCTTC
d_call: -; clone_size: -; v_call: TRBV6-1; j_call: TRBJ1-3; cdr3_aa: CASSEIAATSGNTIYF; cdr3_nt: TGTGCCAGCAGTGAAATCGCAGCAACCTCTGGAAACACCATATATTTT
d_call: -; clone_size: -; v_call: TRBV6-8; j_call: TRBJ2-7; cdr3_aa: CASSYLRTNTAYEQYF; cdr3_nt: TGTGCCAGCAGTTACCTCCGGACAAATACTGCCTACGAGCAGTACTTC
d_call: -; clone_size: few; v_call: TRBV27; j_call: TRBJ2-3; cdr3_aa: CASSARDRLDTQYF; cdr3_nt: TGTGCCAGCAGTGCCCGGGACCGTTTGGATACGCAGTATTTT
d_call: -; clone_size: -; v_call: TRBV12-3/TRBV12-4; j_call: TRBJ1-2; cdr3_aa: CASTPSLSGGYTF; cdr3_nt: TGTGCCAGCACCCCTAGCCTATCAGGCGGCTACACCTTC
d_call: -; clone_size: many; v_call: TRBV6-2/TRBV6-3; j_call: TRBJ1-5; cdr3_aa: CASSYFRGAGNQPQHF; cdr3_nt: TGTGCCAGCAGTTATTTTAGGGGAGCGGGCAATCAGCCCCAGCATTTT
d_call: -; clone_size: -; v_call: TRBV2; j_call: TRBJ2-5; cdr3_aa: CASSELRVGETQYF; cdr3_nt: TGTGCCAGCAGTGAACTTCGAGTAGGAGAGACCCAGTACTTC
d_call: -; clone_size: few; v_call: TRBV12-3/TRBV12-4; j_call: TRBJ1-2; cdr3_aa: CASSFQGRGVWSGGYTF; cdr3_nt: TGTGCCAGCAGTTTTCAGGGTAGGGGAGTCTGGAGTGGTGGCTACACCTTC
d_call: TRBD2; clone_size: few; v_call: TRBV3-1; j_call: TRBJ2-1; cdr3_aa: CASSRLAGGLEQFF; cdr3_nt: TGTGCCAGCAGCCGACTAGCGGGGGGGCTTGAGCAGTTCTTC
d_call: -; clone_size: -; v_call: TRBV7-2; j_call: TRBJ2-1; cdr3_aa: CASSAQRTYNEQFF; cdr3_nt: TGTGCCAGCAGCGCCCAGCGGACCTACAATGAGCAGTTCTTC
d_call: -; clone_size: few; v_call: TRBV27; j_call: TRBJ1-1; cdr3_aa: CASSSWGKNTEAFF; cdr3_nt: TGTGCCAGCAGCTCCTGGGGAAAGAACACTGAAGCTTTCTTT
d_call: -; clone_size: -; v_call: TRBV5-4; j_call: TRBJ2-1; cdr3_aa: CASSLGRPNVYNEQFF; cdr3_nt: TGTGCCAGCAGTTTAGGGCGGCCCAATGTCTACAATGAGCAGTTCTTC
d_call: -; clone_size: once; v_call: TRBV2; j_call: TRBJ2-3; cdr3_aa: CASSSPIGRVVDTQYF; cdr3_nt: TGTGCCAGCAGTTCCCCAATTGGGCGGGTGGTGGATACGCAGTATTTT
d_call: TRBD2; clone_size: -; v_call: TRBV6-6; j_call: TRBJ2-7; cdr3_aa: CASSQGRGWGDEQYF; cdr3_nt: TGTGCCAGCAGTCAAGGGAGGGGTTGGGGCGACGAGCAGTACTTC
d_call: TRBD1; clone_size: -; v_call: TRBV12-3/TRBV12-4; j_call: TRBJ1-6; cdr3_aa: CASRGQLDYNSPLHF; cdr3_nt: TGTGCCAGCAGGGGACAGCTCGACTATAATTCACCCCTCCACTTT
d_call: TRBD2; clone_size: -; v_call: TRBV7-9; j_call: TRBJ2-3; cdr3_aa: CASSFGTSNADTQYF; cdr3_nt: TGTGCCAGCAGCTTCGGGACTAGCAACGCAGATACGCAGTATTTT
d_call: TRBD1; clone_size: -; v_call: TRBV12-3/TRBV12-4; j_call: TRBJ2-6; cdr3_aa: CASSETGVSGANVLTF; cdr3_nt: TGTGCCAGCAGTGAAACAGGGGTTTCTGGGGCCAACGTCCTGACTTTC
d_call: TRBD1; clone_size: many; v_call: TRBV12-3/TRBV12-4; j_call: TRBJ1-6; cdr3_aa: CASRAYRGRGPLHF; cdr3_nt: TGTGCCAGCAGAGCCTACAGGGGGCGGGGACCCCTCCACTTT
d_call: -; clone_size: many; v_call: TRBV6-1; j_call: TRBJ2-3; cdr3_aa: CASSEVEGGRDTQYF; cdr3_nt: TGTGCCAGCAGTGAGGTAGAGGGGGGGAGAGATACGCAGTATTTT
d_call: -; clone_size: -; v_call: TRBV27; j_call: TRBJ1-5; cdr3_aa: CASSLFPHQPQHF; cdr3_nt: TGTGCCAGCAGTTTATTCCCTCATCAGCCCCAGCATTTT
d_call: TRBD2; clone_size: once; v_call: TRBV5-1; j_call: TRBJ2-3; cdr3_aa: CASSFNLAGVTDTQYF; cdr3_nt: TGCGCCAGCAGCTTTAACCTAGCGGGGGTCACAGATACGCAGTATTTT
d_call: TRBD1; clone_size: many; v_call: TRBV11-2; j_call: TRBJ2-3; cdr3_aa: CASSFTQGSDTQYF; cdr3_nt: TGTGCCAGCAGCTTTACACAGGGGTCAGATACGCAGTATTTT
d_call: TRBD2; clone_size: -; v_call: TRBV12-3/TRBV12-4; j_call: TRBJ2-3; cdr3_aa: CASSLSSGGTILGTDTQYF; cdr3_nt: TGTGCCAGCAGTTTATCTAGCGGGGGGACAATTTTAGGCACAGATACGCAGTATTTT
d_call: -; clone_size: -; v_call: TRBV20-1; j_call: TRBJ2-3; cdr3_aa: CSARIFGGPPVTDTQYF; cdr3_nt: TGCAGTGCTAGAATATTCGGTGGACCGCCGGTCACAGATACGCAGTATTTT
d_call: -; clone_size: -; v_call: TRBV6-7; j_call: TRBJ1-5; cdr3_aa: CASSYIPGQYSNQPQHF; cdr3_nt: TGTGCCAGCAGTTACATCCCGGGGCAATATAGCAATCAGCCCCAGCATTTT
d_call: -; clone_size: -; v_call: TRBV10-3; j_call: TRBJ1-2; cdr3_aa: CAISDPGVDYGYTF; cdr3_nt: TGTGCCATCAGTGATCCAGGGGTGGACTATGGCTACACCTTC
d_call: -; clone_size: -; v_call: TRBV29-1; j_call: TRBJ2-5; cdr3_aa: CSVQGKYQETQYF; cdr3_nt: TGCAGCGTTCAGGGAAAGTACCAAGAGACCCAGTACTTC
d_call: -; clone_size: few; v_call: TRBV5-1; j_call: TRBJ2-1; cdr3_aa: CASSLRGPPTGDEQFF; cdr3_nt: TGCGCCAGCAGCTTGAGAGGTCCCCCGACGGGGGATGAGCAGTTCTTC
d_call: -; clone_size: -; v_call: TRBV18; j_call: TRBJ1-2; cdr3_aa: CASSPPGKTNYGYTF; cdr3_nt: TGTGCCAGCTCACCACCGGGCAAGACTAACTATGGCTACACCTTC
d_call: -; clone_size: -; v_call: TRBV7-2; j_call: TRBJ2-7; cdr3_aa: CASRGVRGNSYEQYF; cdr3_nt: TGTGCCAGCAGAGGGGTTAGGGGTAATTCGTACGAGCAGTACTTC
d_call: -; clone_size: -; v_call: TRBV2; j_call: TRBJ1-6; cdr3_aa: CASSESVVSYNSPLHF; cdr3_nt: TGTGCCAGCAGTGAGAGCGTGGTCTCCTATAATTCACCCCTCCACTTT
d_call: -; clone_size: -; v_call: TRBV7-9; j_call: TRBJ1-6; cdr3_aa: CASSPGGGGGNSPLHF; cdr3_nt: TGTGCCAGCAGCCCGGGGGGGGGGGGTGGTAATTCACCCCTCCACTTT
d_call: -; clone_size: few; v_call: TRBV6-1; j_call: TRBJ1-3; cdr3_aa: CATRRGTGNTIYF; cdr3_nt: TGTGCCACCCGGCGAGGTACTGGAAACACCATATATTTT
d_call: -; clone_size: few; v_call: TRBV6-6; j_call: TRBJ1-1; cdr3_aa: CASSDKQGGNTEAFF; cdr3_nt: TGTGCCAGCAGCGATAAACAGGGAGGGAACACTGAAGCTTTCTTT
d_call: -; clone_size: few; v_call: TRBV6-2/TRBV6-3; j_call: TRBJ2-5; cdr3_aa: CASSYTPAKGRGQETQYF; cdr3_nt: TGTGCCAGCAGTTACACCCCCGCGAAAGGCAGGGGCCAAGAGACCCAGTACTTC
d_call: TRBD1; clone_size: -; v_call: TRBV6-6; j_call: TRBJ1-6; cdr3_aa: CASSYRDSNSPLHF; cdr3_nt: TGTGCCAGCAGTTACAGGGACAGCAATTCACCCCTCCACTTT
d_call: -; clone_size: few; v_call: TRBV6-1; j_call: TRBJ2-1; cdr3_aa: CASSEALLGDHSNEQFF; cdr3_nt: TGTGCCAGCAGTGAGGCCCTACTAGGAGACCACAGCAATGAGCAGTTCTTC
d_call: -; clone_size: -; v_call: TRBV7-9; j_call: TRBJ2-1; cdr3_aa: CASSRSDVERNEQFF; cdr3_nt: TGTGCCAGCAGTCGTTCGGACGTCGAGCGGAATGAGCAGTTCTTC
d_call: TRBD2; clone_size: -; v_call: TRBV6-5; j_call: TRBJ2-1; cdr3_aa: CASSHGTSGGAEQFF; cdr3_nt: TGTGCCAGCAGTCACGGGACTAGCGGGGGGGCTGAGCAGTTCTTC
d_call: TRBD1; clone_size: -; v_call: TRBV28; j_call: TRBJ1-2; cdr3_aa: CASSLRRQGSGGGYTF; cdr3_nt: TGTGCCAGCAGTTTACGACGACAGGGCTCGGGGGGTGGCTACACCTTC
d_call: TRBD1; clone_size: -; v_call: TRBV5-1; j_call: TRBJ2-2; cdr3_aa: CASSLETGFGELFF; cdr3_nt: TGCGCCAGCAGCTTGGAGACAGGGTTCGGGGAGCTGTTTTTT
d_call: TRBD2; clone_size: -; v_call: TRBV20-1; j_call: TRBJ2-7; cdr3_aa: CSARDGGGPSYEQYF; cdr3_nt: TGCAGTGCTAGAGATGGCGGGGGGCCATCATACGAGCAGTACTTC
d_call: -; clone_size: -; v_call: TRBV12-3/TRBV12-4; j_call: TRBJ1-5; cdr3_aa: CASSLRQINQPQHF; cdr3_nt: TGTGCCAGCAGTTTGAGGCAGATTAATCAGCCCCAGCATTTT
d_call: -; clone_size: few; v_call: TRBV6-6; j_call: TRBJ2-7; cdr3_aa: CASSALTPYEQYF; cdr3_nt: TGTGCCAGCAGTGCCTTAACTCCGTACGAGCAGTACTTC
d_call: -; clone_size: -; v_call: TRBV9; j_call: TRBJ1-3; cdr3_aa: CASSATESGNTIYF; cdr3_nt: TGTGCCAGCAGCGCGACAGAGTCTGGAAACACCATATATTTT